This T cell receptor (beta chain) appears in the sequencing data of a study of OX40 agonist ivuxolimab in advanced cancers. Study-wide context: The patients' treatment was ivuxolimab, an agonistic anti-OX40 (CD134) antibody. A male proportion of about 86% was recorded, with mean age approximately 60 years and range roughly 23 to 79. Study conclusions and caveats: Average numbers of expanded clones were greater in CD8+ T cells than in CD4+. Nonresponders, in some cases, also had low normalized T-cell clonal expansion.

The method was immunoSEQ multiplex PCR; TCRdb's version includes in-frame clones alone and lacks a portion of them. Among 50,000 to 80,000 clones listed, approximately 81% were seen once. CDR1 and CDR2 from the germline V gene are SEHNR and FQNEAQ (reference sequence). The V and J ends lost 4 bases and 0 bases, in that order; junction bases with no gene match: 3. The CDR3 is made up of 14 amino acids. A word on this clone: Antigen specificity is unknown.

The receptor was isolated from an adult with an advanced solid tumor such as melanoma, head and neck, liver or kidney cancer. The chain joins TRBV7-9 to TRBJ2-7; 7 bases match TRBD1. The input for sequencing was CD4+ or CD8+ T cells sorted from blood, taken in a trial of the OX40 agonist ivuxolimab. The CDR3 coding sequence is TGTGCCAGCAGCTCCACAGGGGCCTCCTACGAGCAGTACTTC. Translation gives CASSSTGASYEQYF.